This T cell receptor (beta chain) was found in a study of T cells in Graves' hyperthyroidism and ophthalmopathy. The CDR3 regions of TCR beta were amplified from RNA transcripts. The HTBI primer set was used in a first-round RT-PCR of the TCR CDR3. TCRdb independently ran MiXCR on the multiplex PCR reads; one entry per CDR3 protein. The sample has around 34,000 distinct CDR3 sequences; around 52% are singletons. The V gene's germline CDR1 is MGHDK and CDR2 SYGVNS. The CDR3 runs 21 residues. Unmatched junction bases numbered 11, after V lost 0 bases and J lost 0 bases. The V call is TRBV25-1, the J call TRBJ2-3; TRBD2 matches at 14 bases. The origin of this receptor is a woman aged 40 to 49 with Graves' ophthalmopathy. Sequenced sample: blood. The CDR3 nucleotides are TGTGCCAGCAGTGAATATCTGGGAAGGACTAGCGGGAGGATAAGCACAGATACGCAGTATTTT. Amino acids: CASSEYLGRTSGRISTDTQYF.